Listed below are T cell receptor beta chains from one sample, sequenced in a study of cytomegalovirus exposure and HLA in healthy donors. Produced via immunoSEQ multiplex PCR; TCRdb's table is partial and in-frame only. The data hold some 310,000 clones, with approximately 88% observed a single time. The sample consisted of PBMCs. Source of these receptors: a man aged 30-40 years in good health and CMV-seronegative. The CDR3 runs from the conserved cysteine through the conserved F or W. Fields, in order: V gene, J gene, CDR3 protein.

v_call: TRBV5-1; j_call: TRBJ2-5; cdr3_aa: CASSGDTRQETQYF
v_call: TRBV4-1; j_call: TRBJ1-1; cdr3_aa: CASSDRTQANTEAFF
v_call: TRBV5-4; j_call: TRBJ2-5; cdr3_aa: CASSSRQGEETQYF
v_call: TRBV4-1; j_call: TRBJ2-2; cdr3_aa: CASSRAGLAITGELFF
v_call: TRBV6-6; j_call: TRBJ1-6; cdr3_aa: CASRSRDRVNSPLHF
v_call: TRBV13; j_call: TRBJ2-3; cdr3_aa: CASSGTSGGVFSTDTQYF
v_call: TRBV6-6; j_call: TRBJ2-4; cdr3_aa: CASSQTAGGEGNIQYF
v_call: TRBV5-4; j_call: TRBJ2-3; cdr3_aa: CASSPGLLSDTQYF
v_call: TRBV5-6; j_call: TRBJ1-2; cdr3_aa: CASSLAGLNYGYTF
v_call: TRBV6-1; j_call: TRBJ2-5; cdr3_aa: CASRESELSQETQYF
v_call: TRBV7-2; j_call: TRBJ1-6; cdr3_aa: CASTPTYGTRYSPLHF
v_call: TRBV5-6; j_call: TRBJ1-1; cdr3_aa: CASSLSGEAFF
v_call: TRBV2; j_call: TRBJ1-5; cdr3_aa: CASTGQYSNQPQHF
v_call: TRBV6-1; j_call: TRBJ2-4; cdr3_aa: CASSEAGTSLNIQYF
v_call: TRBV4-1; j_call: TRBJ1-3; cdr3_aa: CASSHGPDGRLNSGNTIYF
v_call: TRBV6-1; j_call: TRBJ1-4; cdr3_aa: CASSEGAQLYNEKLFF
v_call: TRBV2; j_call: TRBJ2-2; cdr3_aa: CASTLTGANTGELFF
v_call: TRBV2; j_call: TRBJ1-3; cdr3_aa: CASSPLQGARGNTIYF
v_call: TRBV7-7; j_call: TRBJ1-3; cdr3_aa: CASSPGTGSGNTIYF
v_call: TRBV2; j_call: TRBJ1-6; cdr3_aa: CASSVVESNSPLHF
v_call: TRBV11-3; j_call: TRBJ2-3; cdr3_aa: CASSFGQGNTDTQYF
v_call: TRBV4-1; j_call: TRBJ1-5; cdr3_aa: CASSPQWTGGQPQHF
v_call: TRBV5-1; j_call: TRBJ2-5; cdr3_aa: CASSLGGGETQYF
v_call: TRBV9; j_call: TRBJ1-5; cdr3_aa: CASSAQGFGNQPQHF
v_call: TRBV23-1; j_call: TRBJ1-4; cdr3_aa: CASSQAGTGSEKLFF
v_call: TRBV11-2; j_call: TRBJ2-7; cdr3_aa: CASSFLGGGNYEQYF
v_call: TRBV7-8; j_call: TRBJ1-3; cdr3_aa: CASSLDTGGVTGNTIYF
v_call: TRBV10-3; j_call: TRBJ1-1; cdr3_aa: CAIDSGNTEAFF
v_call: TRBV5-5; j_call: TRBJ2-5; cdr3_aa: CASSFRQGMILETQYF
v_call: TRBV5-1; j_call: TRBJ1-6; cdr3_aa: CASSPRWAGVNSPLHF
v_call: TRBV6-6; j_call: TRBJ2-3; cdr3_aa: CASSYRGPDTQYF
v_call: TRBV19; j_call: TRBJ1-5; cdr3_aa: CASSIEWDREKQPQHF
v_call: TRBV10-3; j_call: TRBJ1-2; cdr3_aa: CAISAGGAQNYGYTF
v_call: TRBV5-1; j_call: TRBJ2-7; cdr3_aa: CASSTGQGYEQYF
v_call: TRBV6-6; j_call: TRBJ2-7; cdr3_aa: CASSLDRGKVGF
v_call: TRBV28; j_call: TRBJ1-5; cdr3_aa: CASSWPGQANQPQHF
v_call: TRBV2; j_call: TRBJ1-4; cdr3_aa: CASSGTLSTNEKLFF
v_call: TRBV19; j_call: TRBJ1-2; cdr3_aa: CASSIQGTTGYTF
v_call: TRBV5-1; j_call: TRBJ1-1; cdr3_aa: CASSLARDTEAFF
v_call: TRBV11-2; j_call: TRBJ2-6; cdr3_aa: CASSSTLSGANVLTF
v_call: TRBV18; j_call: TRBJ1-2; cdr3_aa: CASSPPRPGAYGYTF
v_call: TRBV19; j_call: TRBJ1-1; cdr3_aa: CASSIIGFGGEAFF
v_call: TRBV2; j_call: TRBJ1-5; cdr3_aa: CASSGNAGGRNQPQHF
v_call: TRBV6-7; j_call: TRBJ1-5; cdr3_aa: CASHPVGGGSIGNQPQHF
v_call: TRBV11-2; j_call: TRBJ2-7; cdr3_aa: CASSFPGTGGNEQYF
v_call: TRBV11-3; j_call: TRBJ2-1; cdr3_aa: CASSLVPGSSQFF
v_call: TRBV27; j_call: TRBJ2-7; cdr3_aa: CASSLDRDTYEQYF
v_call: TRBV30; j_call: TRBJ2-3; cdr3_aa: CAWSEGTAYTDTQYF
v_call: TRBV9; j_call: TRBJ1-5; cdr3_aa: CASSVEGGGQPQHF
v_call: TRBV23-1; j_call: TRBJ1-2; cdr3_aa: CASGTGRDGYTF
v_call: TRBV6-1; j_call: TRBJ1-6; cdr3_aa: CASDDRGRGNSPLHF
v_call: TRBV5-1; j_call: TRBJ2-5; cdr3_aa: CASSAYTGTSQETQYF
v_call: TRBV2; j_call: TRBJ2-4; cdr3_aa: CASNSGTLAKNIQYF
v_call: TRBV5-1; j_call: TRBJ2-2; cdr3_aa: CASSYRGDRTGVNTGELFF